Listed here are 30 T cell receptor beta chains from one sample, sequenced in a study of blood T cells in healthy people across ages. A sample-barcoded 5' primer and a J-beta primer mix were used in a second PCR of roughly 7 to 12 cycles. TCRdb processed the 5' RACE reads anew with MiXCR; each CDR3 protein has one entry. The sample has approximately 760,000 distinct CDR3 sequences, 20% to 25% seen once; the top ten hold under 9.5%. Another study also made use of these data, one on T cells of mothers and their children.

Sequencing was carried out using blood. Source of these receptors: a boy between 5 and 17 years old in good health.

The chain combines TRBV7-2 with TRBJ2-1; D not certain. This CDR3 contains 12 residues. Germline V gene lookup returns CDR1 SGHTA and CDR2 FQGNSA. V lost 7 bases, J lost 8 bases, and 12 bases lay in between. The CDR3 protein is CASISPIDEQFF. The CDR3 nucleotides are TGTGCCAGCATTAGTCCTATCGATGAGCAGTTCTTC.

This sequence joins TRBV7-2 and TRBJ2-5; D call uncertain. CDR1 and CDR2 from the germline V gene are SGHTA and FQGNSA. Trimming cost V 6 bases and J 1 base, with 15 bases left between them. The CDR3 is made up of 15 amino acids. The CDR3, as DNA: TGTGCCAGCAGTTTAATCGCAGGTTTCCAAGAGACCCAGTACTTC. It translates to CASSLIAGFQETQYF.

The sample holds a few counts of this clonotype. This rearrangement joins TRBV20-1 to TRBJ1-4, with D unclear. CDR1 and CDR2 (germline): DFQATT, SNEGSKA (reference sequence). CDR3 length: 17 amino acids. The V end lost 0 bases, the J end lost 5 bases, and 19 bases lay between the germline ends. CDR3 in amino acids: CSARDHPHGLLNEKLFF. In nucleotides, the CDR3 is TGCAGTGCTAGAGACCACCCGCACGGTTTATTGAATGAAAAACTGTTTTTT.

This clonotype appeared a few times. J is TRBJ1-1 and V is TRBV9; TRBD1 is a possible D gene (5 bases). This CDR3 contains 16 residues. V lost 0 bases and J lost 11, with 23 bases in between. Germline CDR1 SGDLS, CDR2 YYNGEE. This chain's CDR3 is CASSVGAGMTLEWAFF. CDR3 DNA sequence: TGTGCCAGCAGCGTAGGGGCAGGGATGACTTTGGAGTGGGCTTTCTTT.

The sample holds a few counts of this clonotype. The gene calls are TRBV3-1 and TRBJ2-3, with TRBD1 as a possible D gene (5 bases). Germline values: CDR1 LGHDT, CDR2 YNNKEL (reference sequence). Trimming cost V 1 base and J 11 bases, with 13 bases left between them. This CDR3 has 13 residues. CDR3 bases: TGTGCCAGCAGCCAAGCTTCGACAGCGCTGCAGTATTTT. Its protein product is CASSQASTALQYF.

The chain combines TRBV29-1 with TRBJ2-1, with 7 bases fitting TRBD1. V was clipped by 6 bases and J by 6 bases; unmatched bases: 5. This CDR3 is built from 12 residues. Germline-derived CDR1 and CDR2 are SQVTM and ANQGSEA. For the CDR3, the DNA is TGCAGCGTCTCGGACAGGCCCAATGAGCAGTTCTTC. The encoded protein is CSVSDRPNEQFF.

This sequence joins TRBV29-1 and TRBJ1-2; D remains ambiguous. Trimming took off 2 bases at V and 9 bases at J, with 10 bases between the two ends. This CDR3 is built from 11 residues. The V gene's germline CDR1 is SQVTM and CDR2 ANQGSEA. The chain's CDR3 is CSVESVQSYTF. The CDR3 DNA is TGCAGCGTTGAATCAGTGCAGAGCTACACCTTC.

The chain's CDR3 is CASSDDRDTNNEQFF. CDR3 nucleotides: TGTGCCAGCAGCGACGACCGGGACACTAACAATGAGCAGTTCTTC. This sequence joins TRBV7-2 and TRBJ2-1, with a tentative D call TRBD1 (6 bases). Germline values: CDR1 SGHTA, CDR2 FQGNSA. V was pared by 5 bases and J by 5 bases, with 16 bases between. The CDR3 covers 15 residues.

The rearrangement uses TRBV12-3 or TRBV12-4 and TRBJ2-7; perhaps TRBD1 as D (6 bases). The CDR3 covers 13 residues. The V end lost 6 bases, the J end lost 3 bases, and 12 bases lay between the germline ends. The CDR3: CASSSPDSYEQYF. DNA of the CDR3: TGTGCCAGCAGCTCTCCGGACAGCTACGAGCAGTACTTC.

V gene TRBV28 combines with J gene TRBJ2-1; 9 positions agree with TRBD2. CDR1 is MDHEN and CDR2 is SYDVKM in the germline V gene. The CDR3 sequence is 15 residues long. V was pared by 10 bases and J by 6 bases, with 13 bases of the junction left unmatched. The DNA of the CDR3 is TGTGCCAACCCGTGTGGGCTAGCGGGGAGCAATGAGCAGTTCTTC. This gives the protein CANPCGLAGSNEQFF.

Ten or more counts support this clonotype. The chain combines TRBV28 with TRBJ2-1; D unresolved. V gave up 4 bases and J gave up 7 bases, with 11 bases separating them. Germline CDR1 reads MDHEN; CDR2 reads SYDVKM. There are 13 residues in the CDR3. Here the CDR3 reads CASSSTPLNEQFF. The CDR3 coding sequence is TGTGCCAGCAGTTCCACCCCGCTAAATGAGCAGTTCTTC.

This chain links TRBV7-9 with TRBJ2-2; a possible D gene is TRBD2 (5 bases). The CDR3 contains 13 residues. The V gene lost 0 bases and the J gene lost 7 bases, with 6 bases spanning the gap. Germline lookup yields CDR1 SEHNR and CDR2 FQNEAQ (reference sequence). CDR3 residues: CASSLARDGELFF. CDR3 DNA sequence: TGTGCCAGCAGCTTAGCGAGGGACGGGGAGCTGTTTTTT.

This sequence joins TRBV9 and TRBJ2-5; 7 bases match TRBD2. The CDR3 runs 15 residues. The germline CDR1 and CDR2 sequences are SGDLS and YYNGEE. V was pared by 4 bases and J by 2 bases, with 8 bases of the junction left unmatched. The CDR3 DNA sequence: TGTGCCAGCAGCCGATCGGGACTACGACAAGAGACCCAGTACTTC. It encodes CASSRSGLRQETQYF.

J is TRBJ2-2 and V is TRBV9, with 10 bases matching TRBD2. CDR1 and CDR2 (germline): SGDLS, YYNGEE. This CDR3 region has 16 residues. The V gene end was trimmed by 3 bases and the J gene end by 4 bases; junction bases not matched to a gene: 6. CDR3 DNA sequence: TGTGCCAGCAGCGCCACTAGCGGGGTGGGCACCGGGGAGCTGTTTTTT. Protein product: CASSATSGVGTGELFF.

A few counts support this clonotype. The chain carries TRBV27 and TRBJ2-7; 7 positions match TRBD2. Trimming cost V 3 bases and J 1 base; bases outside gene matches: 9. Looked up from germline, CDR1 is MNHEY and CDR2 is SMNVEV (reference sequence). This CDR3 spans 16 amino acids. The CDR3 sequence: CASSFTRGEGSYEQYF. DNA for the CDR3: TGTGCCAGCAGTTTCACACGGGGGGAAGGGTCCTACGAGCAGTACTTC.

This chain joins TRBV7-6 and TRBJ1-1; D gene ambiguous. CDR1 and CDR2 from the germline V gene are SGHVS and FNYEAQ. Trimming shortened V by 4 bases and J by 4 bases, and 10 bases separated the two germline ends. The CDR3 consists of 13 residues. CDR3 protein: CASSSRESTEAFF. CDR3 nucleotides: TGTGCCAGCAGCTCAAGGGAGAGCACTGAAGCTTTCTTT.

This clonotype turned up a few times. This chain links TRBV4-2 with TRBJ2-5; TRBD2 is a possible D gene (5 bases). The better agreement between TRBJ2-1 and the DNA end casts doubt on the J call. The CDR3 runs 14 residues. Germline-derived CDR1 and CDR2 are LGHNA and YNFKEQ. CDR3 loop: CASSQEEAGNEQFF. CDR3 in DNA: TGTGCCAGCAGCCAAGAGGAGGCGGGCAACGAGCAGTTCTTC.

The J gene is TRBJ2-5, the V gene TRBV18; 10 bases match TRBD1. The J call is uncertain, as TRBJ2-7 better fits the DNA end. This CDR3 region has 15 residues. The germline gives CDR1 KGHSH, CDR2 LQKENI. This CDR3 reads CASSPPPGQGFEQYF. CDR3 in DNA: TGTGCCAGCTCACCACCGCCGGGACAGGGGTTCGAGCAGTACTTC.

The rearrangement links TRBV20-1 to TRBJ1-2; no firm D call. The germline CDR1 and CDR2 sequences are DFQATT and SNEGSKA (reference sequence). This CDR3 is 13 amino acids long. V was clipped by 0 bases and J by 7 bases, with 12 bases between them. The DNA for the CDR3 is TGCAGTGCTAGAGAAGCTACTACGTTTGGCTACACCTTC. Protein: CSAREATTFGYTF.

This clonotype was recorded a few times. V is TRBV29-1 and J is TRBJ2-7; 8 bases match TRBD2. Germline V gives CDR1 SQVTM, CDR2 ANQGSEA. Unmatched junction bases numbered 12, after V lost 6 bases and J lost 11 bases. This CDR3 has 12 amino acids. CDR3 sequence (DNA): TGCAGCGTGGCCCTCTCATTCGGGGGGGAGTACTTC. This codes for CSVALSFGGEYF.

The rearrangement uses TRBV5-1 and TRBJ1-4; D is perhaps TRBD1 (6 bases). The germline CDR1 and CDR2 sequences are SGHRS and YFSETQ. The CDR3 contains 16 residues. The V and J ends lost 3 bases and 5 bases respectively, with 17 bases between them. CDR3 residues: CASSYDRLRGNEKLFF. CDR3 DNA: TGCGCCAGCAGCTACGACAGGCTGAGGGGGAATGAAAAACTGTTTTTT.

This clonotype was counted between two and nine times. The genes are TRBV4-1 and TRBJ2-7; the D gene is possibly TRBD2 (5 bases). Trimming pared 6 bases from V and 2 bases from J, leaving 17 bases between. CDR1 is MGHRA, CDR2 YSYEKL, per germline. This CDR3 contains 15 residues. The CDR3 coding sequence is TGCGCCAGCAGTCTGGAGGAAGGGTGGCCCTACGAGCAGTACTTC. Translation gives CASSLEEGWPYEQYF.

In its sample, this clonotype was seen a few times. The chain uses TRBV6-1 and TRBJ1-2, with unresolved D. CDR1 MNHNS and CDR2 SASEGT come from the germline V gene. The length of the CDR3 is 11 residues. Trimming pared 8 bases from V and 2 bases from J, leaving 6 bases between. The CDR3 loop reads CASDDNYGYTF. The DNA of the CDR3 is TGTGCCAGCGATGACAACTATGGCTACACCTTC.

This chain uses TRBV29-1 with TRBJ2-5; 7 nucleotides align to TRBD1. CDR3 length equals 12 residues. V shed 6 bases, J shed 9 bases, and the junction held 10 bases outside the gene matches. Germline CDR1 reads SQVTM; CDR2 reads ANQGSEA. CDR3 residues: CSVHRDSGAQYF. CDR3 bases: TGCAGCGTGCACCGGGACAGTGGGGCCCAGTACTTC.

The chain uses TRBV10-3 and TRBJ2-5; 12 nucleotides agree with TRBD2. With V trimmed by 2 bases and J by 4 bases, 2 bases remained unmatched. CDR1 and CDR2 from the germline V gene are ENHRY and SYGVKD. The CDR3 has 15 residues. The CDR3 here is CAISETSGGLETQYF. The CDR3 coding sequence is TGTGCCATCAGTGAGACTAGCGGGGGGCTAGAGACCCAGTACTTC.

This clonotype was seen a handful of times. The chain joins TRBV28 to TRBJ2-2; TRBD1 matches 10 bases. The germline V gene encodes CDR1 MDHEN and CDR2 SYDVKM. The J segment lost 4 bases and the V segment lost 4 bases, leaving 6 bases of the junction unmatched. This CDR3 region has 16 residues. In nucleotides, the CDR3 is TGTGCCAGCAGTTGGGGACAGGGGTTATCCACCGGGGAGCTGTTTTTT. Amino acid sequence: CASSWGQGLSTGELFF.

The chain uses TRBV5-1 and TRBJ1-5, with D uncertain. Germline V gene data show CDR1 as SGHRS and CDR2 as YFSETQ. V was pared by 6 bases and J by 0 bases, with 13 bases between. The CDR3 runs to 15 residues. CDR3 sequence: CASKIGPHSNQPQHF. In DNA form, the CDR3 reads TGCGCCAGCAAAATAGGCCCGCATAGCAATCAGCCCCAGCATTTT.

The chain uses TRBV24-1 and TRBJ2-7; TRBD2 matches at 12 bases. The J call may be faulty, since TRBJ2-1 better matches the DNA end. In germline, CDR1 is KGHDR, CDR2 SFDVKD. CDR3 length: 17 residues. The CDR3 spells CATSDPMGLAGPNEQFF. CDR3 coding DNA: TGTGCCACCAGCGACCCGATGGGACTAGCGGGCCCCAATGAGCAGTTCTTC.

The chain couples TRBV28 to TRBJ2-3; D may be TRBD2 (6 bases). Germline V gives CDR1 MDHEN, CDR2 SYDVKM. This CDR3 is 11 amino acids long. V gave up 6 bases and J gave up 8 bases, with 9 bases separating them. CDR3 amino acids: CASRLGGTQYF. The CDR3 nucleotides are TGTGCCAGCAGATTGGGGGGTACGCAGTATTTT.

The sample holds a few counts of this clonotype. This rearrangement joins TRBV6-5 to TRBJ2-5; D gene uncertain. This CDR3 is built from 15 residues. V was pared by 5 bases and J by 2 bases, with 15 bases between. Germline-derived CDR1 and CDR2 are MNHEY and SVGAGI. The CDR3 DNA follows: TGTGCCAGCAGTCGTTTAGTCGCGGCACAAGAGACCCAGTACTTC. It encodes CASSRLVAAQETQYF.